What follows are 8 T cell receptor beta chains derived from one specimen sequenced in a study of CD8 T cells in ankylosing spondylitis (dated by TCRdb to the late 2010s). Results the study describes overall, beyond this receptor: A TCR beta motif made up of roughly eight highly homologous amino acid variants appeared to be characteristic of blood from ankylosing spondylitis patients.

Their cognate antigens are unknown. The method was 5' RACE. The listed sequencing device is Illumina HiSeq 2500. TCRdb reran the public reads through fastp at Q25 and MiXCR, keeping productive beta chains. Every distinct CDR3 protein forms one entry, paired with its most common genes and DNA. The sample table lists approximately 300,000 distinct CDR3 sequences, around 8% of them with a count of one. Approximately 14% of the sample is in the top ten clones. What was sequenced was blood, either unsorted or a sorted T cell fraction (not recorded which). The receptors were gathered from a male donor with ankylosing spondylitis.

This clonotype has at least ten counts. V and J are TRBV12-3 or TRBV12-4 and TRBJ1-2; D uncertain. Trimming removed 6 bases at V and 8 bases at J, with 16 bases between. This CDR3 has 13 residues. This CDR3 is CASSRRRDVGYTF. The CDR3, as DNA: TGTGCCAGCAGCCGCCGAAGGGATGTAGGCTACACCTTC.

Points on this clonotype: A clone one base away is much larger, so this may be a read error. CDR3: CACSVGGRSTDTQYF. The CDR3 nucleotides are TGTGCCTGCAGCGTTGGTGGGAGGAGCACAGATACGCAGTATTTT. This chain joins TRBV9 and TRBJ2-3; maybe TRBD2 (6 bases). The germline V gene encodes CDR1 SGDLS and CDR2 YYNGEE. The CDR3 runs to 15 residues.

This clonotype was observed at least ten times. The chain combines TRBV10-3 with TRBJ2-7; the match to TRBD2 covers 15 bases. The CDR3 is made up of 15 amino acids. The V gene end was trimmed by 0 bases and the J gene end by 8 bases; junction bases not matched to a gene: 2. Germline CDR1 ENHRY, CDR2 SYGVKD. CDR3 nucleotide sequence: TGTGCCATCAGTGAGTCGGGACTAGCGGGAGGTAAGCAGTACTTC. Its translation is CAISESGLAGGKQYF.

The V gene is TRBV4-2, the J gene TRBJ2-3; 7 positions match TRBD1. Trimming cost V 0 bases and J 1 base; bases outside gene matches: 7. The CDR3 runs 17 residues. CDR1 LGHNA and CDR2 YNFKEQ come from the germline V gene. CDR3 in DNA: TGTGCCAGCAGCCAAGAAAAGACAGGGCCTGGCACAGATACGCAGTATTTT. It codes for CASSQEKTGPGTDTQYF.

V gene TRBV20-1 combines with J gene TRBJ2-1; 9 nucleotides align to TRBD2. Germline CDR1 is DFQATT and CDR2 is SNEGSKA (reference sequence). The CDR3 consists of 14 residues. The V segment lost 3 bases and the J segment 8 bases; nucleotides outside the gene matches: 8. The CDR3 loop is CSASSASGTHEQFF. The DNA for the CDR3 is TGCAGTGCTAGTTCGGCTAGCGGGACTCATGAGCAGTTCTTC.

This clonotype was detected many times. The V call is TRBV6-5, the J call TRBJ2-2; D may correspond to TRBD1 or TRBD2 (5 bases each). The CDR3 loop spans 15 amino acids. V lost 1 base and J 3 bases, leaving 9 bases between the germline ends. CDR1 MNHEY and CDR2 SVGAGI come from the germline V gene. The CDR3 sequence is CASSYFGTDTGELFF. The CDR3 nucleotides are TGTGCCAGCAGTTACTTCGGGACCGACACCGGGGAGCTGTTTTTT.

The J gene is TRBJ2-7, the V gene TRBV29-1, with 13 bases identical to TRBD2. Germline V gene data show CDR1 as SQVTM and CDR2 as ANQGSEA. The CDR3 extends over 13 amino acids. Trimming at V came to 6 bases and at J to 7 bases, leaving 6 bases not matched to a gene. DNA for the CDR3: TGCAGCGTGGGACTAGCGGGACCTTATGAGCAGTACTTC. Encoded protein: CSVGLAGPYEQYF.

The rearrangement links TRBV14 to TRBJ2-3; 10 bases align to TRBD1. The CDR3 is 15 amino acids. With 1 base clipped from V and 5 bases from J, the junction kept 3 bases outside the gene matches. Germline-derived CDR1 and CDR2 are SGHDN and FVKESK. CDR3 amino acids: CASSQGQGARDTQYF. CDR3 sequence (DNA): TGTGCCAGCAGCCAAGGACAGGGGGCAAGAGATACGCAGTATTTT.